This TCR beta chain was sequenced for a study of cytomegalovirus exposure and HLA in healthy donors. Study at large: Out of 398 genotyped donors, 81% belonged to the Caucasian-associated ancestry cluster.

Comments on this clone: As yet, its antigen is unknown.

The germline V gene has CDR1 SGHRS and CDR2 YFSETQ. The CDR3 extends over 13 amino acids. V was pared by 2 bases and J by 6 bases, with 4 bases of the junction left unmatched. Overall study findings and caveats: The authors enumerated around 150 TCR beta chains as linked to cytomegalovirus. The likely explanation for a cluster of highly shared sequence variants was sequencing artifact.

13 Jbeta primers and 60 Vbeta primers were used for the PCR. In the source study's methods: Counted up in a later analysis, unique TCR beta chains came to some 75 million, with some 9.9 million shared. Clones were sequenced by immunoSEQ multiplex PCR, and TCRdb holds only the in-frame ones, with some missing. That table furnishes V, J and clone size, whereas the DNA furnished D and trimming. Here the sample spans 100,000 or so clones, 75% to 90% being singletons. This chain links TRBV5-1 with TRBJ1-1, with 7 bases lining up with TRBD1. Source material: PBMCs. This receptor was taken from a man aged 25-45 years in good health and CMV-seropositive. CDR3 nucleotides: TGCGCCAGCAGCTTAGGACAGGACGCTGAAGCTTTCTTT. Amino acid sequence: CASSLGQDAEAFF.